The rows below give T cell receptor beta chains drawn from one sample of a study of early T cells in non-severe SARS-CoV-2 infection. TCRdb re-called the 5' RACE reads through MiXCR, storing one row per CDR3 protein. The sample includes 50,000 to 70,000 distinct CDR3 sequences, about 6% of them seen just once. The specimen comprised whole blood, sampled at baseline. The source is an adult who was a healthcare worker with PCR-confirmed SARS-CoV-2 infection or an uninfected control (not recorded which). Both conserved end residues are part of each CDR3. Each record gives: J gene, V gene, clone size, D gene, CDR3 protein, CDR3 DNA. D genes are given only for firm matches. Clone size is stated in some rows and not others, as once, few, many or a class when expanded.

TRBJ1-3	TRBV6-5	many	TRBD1	CASSYGQGRGNTIYF	TGTGCCAGCAGTTACGGACAGGGCCGGGGAAACACCATATATTTT
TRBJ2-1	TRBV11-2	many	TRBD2	CASSLASGSYNEQFF	TGTGCCAGCAGCTTAGCTAGCGGGAGTTACAATGAGCAGTTCTTC
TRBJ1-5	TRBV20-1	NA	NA	CSARDSNQPQHF	TGCAGTGCTAGGGACAGTAATCAGCCCCAGCATTTT
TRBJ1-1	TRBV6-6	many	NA	CASSVSGTANTEAFF	TGTGCCAGCAGTGTTTCCGGGACGGCGAACACTGAAGCTTTCTTT
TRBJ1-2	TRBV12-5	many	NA	CASGLVGSYGYTF	TGTGCTAGTGGTTTGGTAGGGAGCTATGGCTACACCTTC
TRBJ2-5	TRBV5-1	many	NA	CASSSPTQETQYF	TGCGCCAGCAGCTCGCCGACCCAAGAGACCCAGTACTTC
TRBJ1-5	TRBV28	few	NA	CASIFSESSNQPQHF	TGTGCCAGCATTTTTTCGGAGAGTAGCAATCAGCCCCAGCATTTT
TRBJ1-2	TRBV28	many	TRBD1	CASSLPGTGGHGYTF	TGTGCCAGCAGTTTACCTGGGACAGGGGGCCATGGCTACACCTTC
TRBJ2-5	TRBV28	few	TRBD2	CASSLGSGGTSGETQYF	TGTGCCAGCAGTTTGGGATCGGGAGGGACGAGTGGAGAGACCCAGTACTTC
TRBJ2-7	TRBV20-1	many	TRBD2	CSARRWDTAGAGVRYEQYF	TGCAGTGCTAGACGCTGGGACACCGCCGGAGCGGGAGTACGATACGAGCAGTACTTC
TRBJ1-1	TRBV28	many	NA	CASSLLEGERVNTEAFF	TGTGCCAGCAGTTTATTGGAAGGGGAGCGTGTGAACACTGAAGCTTTCTTT
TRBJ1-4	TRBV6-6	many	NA	CASSSHRVVWEKLFF	TGTGCCAGCAGTTCTCACAGGGTAGTGTGGGAAAAACTGTTTTTT
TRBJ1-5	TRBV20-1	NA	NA	CSASRDRVGNQPQHF	TGCAGTGCCTCCAGGGACCGAGTCGGCAATCAGCCCCAGCATTTT
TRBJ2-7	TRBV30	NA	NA	CAWSLGQTLYEQYF	TGTGCCTGGAGTCTTGGACAGACCCTCTACGAGCAGTACTTC
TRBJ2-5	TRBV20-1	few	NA	CSAGRGRKETQYF	TGCAGTGCTGGGCGCGGGCGGAAAGAGACCCAGTACTTC
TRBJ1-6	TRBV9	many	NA	CASSVSGGNSPLHF	TGTGCCAGCAGCGTTTCCGGGGGGAATTCACCCCTCCACTTT
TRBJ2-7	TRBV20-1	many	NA	CSASDRLSYEQYF	TGCAGTGCTAGCGACAGACTCTCCTACGAGCAGTACTTC
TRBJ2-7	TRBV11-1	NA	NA	CASSRLTGHSYEQYF	TGTGCCAGCAGCCGGTTAACAGGGCACTCCTACGAGCAGTACTTC
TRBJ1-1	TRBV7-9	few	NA	CASSLEASRIGTEAFF	TGTGCCAGCAGCTTAGAGGCGAGTCGGATCGGAACTGAAGCTTTCTTT
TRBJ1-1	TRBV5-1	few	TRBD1	CASSSSGTANTEAFF	TGCGCCAGCAGTTCATCCGGGACAGCGAACACTGAAGCTTTCTTT
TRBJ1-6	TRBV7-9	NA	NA	CASSPTTYNSPFHF	TGTGCCAGCAGCCCCACGACCTATAATTCACCCTTCCACTTT
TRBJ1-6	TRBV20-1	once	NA	CSARDLQGNSSLHF	TGCAGTGCTAGAGATCTGCAGGGGAATTCATCCCTCCACTTT
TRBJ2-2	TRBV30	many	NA	CAWTPWAAGELFF	TGTGCCTGGACCCCCTGGGCCGCCGGGGAGCTGTTTTTT
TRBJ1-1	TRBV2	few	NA	CASSESKMNTEAFF	TGTGCCAGCAGTGAGAGTAAGATGAACACTGAAGCTTTCTTT
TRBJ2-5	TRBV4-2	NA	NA	CASSQGYQETQYF	TGTGCCAGCAGCCAAGGTTACCAAGAGACCCAGTACTTC
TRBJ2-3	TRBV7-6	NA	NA	CASSLAGTSSTDTQYF	TGTGCCAGCAGCTTAGCGGGGACATCTAGCACAGATACGCAGTATTTT
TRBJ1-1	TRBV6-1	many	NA	CASTFADGSQNTEAFF	TGTGCCAGCACCTTCGCGGACGGGAGCCAGAACACTGAAGCTTTCTTT
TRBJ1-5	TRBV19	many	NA	CASTGQRYQPQHF	TGTGCCAGTACCGGACAGCGCTATCAGCCCCAGCATTTT
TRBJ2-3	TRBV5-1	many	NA	CASSLWSGFSTDTQYF	TGCGCCAGCAGCTTGTGGAGCGGGTTTAGCACAGATACGCAGTATTTT
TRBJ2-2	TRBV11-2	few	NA	CASSLELVGELFF	TGTGCCAGCAGCTTAGAACTAGTGGGGGAGCTGTTTTTT
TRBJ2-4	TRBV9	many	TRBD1	CASSVAPRGMDIQYF	TGTGCCAGCAGCGTAGCTCCCAGGGGGATGGACATTCAGTACTTC
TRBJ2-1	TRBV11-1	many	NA	CASSLRDTAYNEQFF	TGTGCCAGCAGTCTCCGGGACACGGCCTACAATGAGCAGTTCTTC
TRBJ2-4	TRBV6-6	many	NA	CASREGDIAKNIQYF	TGTGCCAGCAGGGAGGGAGACATAGCCAAAAACATTCAGTACTTC
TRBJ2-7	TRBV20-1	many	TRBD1	CSANPKDRVAHEQYF	TGCAGTGCTAACCCTAAGGACAGGGTGGCCCACGAGCAGTACTTC
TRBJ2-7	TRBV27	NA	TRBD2	CASSEIYRGGDLYEQYF	TGTGCCAGCAGCGAAATATACCGGGGGGGCGACCTCTACGAGCAGTACTTC
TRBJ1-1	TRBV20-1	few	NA	CSAYRPGTRAPNTEAFF	TGCAGTGCCTACCGTCCGGGGACACGAGCACCGAACACTGAAGCTTTCTTT
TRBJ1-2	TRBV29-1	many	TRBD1	CSVGGQGNGYTF	TGCAGCGTTGGGGGACAGGGGAATGGCTACACCTTC
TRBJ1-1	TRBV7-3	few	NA	CASSSGQNTEAFF	TGTGCCAGCAGCTCGGGACAGAACACTGAAGCTTTCTTT
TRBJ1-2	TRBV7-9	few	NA	CASSLVQGLYGYTF	TGTGCCAGCAGCTTAGTACAGGGATTATATGGCTACACCTTC
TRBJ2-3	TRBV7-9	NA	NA	CASSQGVSTDTQYF	TGTGCCAGCAGCCAAGGCGTCTCCACAGATACGCAGTATTTT
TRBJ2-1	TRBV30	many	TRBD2	CAWSRDSGTYNEQFF	TGTGCCTGGAGTCGTGATAGCGGGACCTACAATGAGCAGTTCTTC
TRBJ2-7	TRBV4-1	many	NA	CASSQDGAGSSYEQYF	TGCGCCAGCAGCCAAGATGGGGCAGGGAGCTCCTACGAGCAGTACTTC
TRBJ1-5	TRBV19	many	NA	CASSMRVGNLQGQPQHF	TGTGCCAGTAGTATGCGAGTGGGCAATCTGCAAGGTCAGCCCCAGCATTTT
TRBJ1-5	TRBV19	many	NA	CASSIATEQPQHF	TGTGCCAGTAGTATAGCAACGGAACAGCCCCAGCATTTT
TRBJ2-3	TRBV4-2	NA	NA	CASSQRTENTDTQYF	TGTGCCAGCAGCCAACGGACGGAAAACACAGATACGCAGTATTTT
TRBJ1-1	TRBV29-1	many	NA	CSVEVTENTEAFF	TGCAGCGTTGAAGTTACAGAGAACACTGAAGCTTTCTTT
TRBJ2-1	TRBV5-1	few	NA	CASSLARLGNNEQFF	TGCGCCAGCAGCTTGGCCCGACTAGGGAACAATGAGCAGTTCTTC
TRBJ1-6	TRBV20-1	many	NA	CSARRGGAPNSPLHF	TGCAGTGCTCGCCGGGGAGGCGCTCCCAATTCACCCCTCCACTTT
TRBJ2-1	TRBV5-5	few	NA	CASSSAGTYNEQFF	TGTGCCAGCAGCTCGGCCGGGACCTACAATGAGCAGTTCTTC
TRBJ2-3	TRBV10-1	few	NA	CASSDLRDTQYF	TGCGCCAGCAGTGATCTACGAGATACGCAGTATTTT
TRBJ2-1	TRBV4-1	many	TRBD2	CASSQPGLENEQFF	TGCGCCAGCAGCCAACCGGGACTAGAGAATGAGCAGTTCTTC
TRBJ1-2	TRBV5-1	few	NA	CASSWTVEDSGYTF	TGCGCCAGCAGCTGGACAGTCGAGGATAGTGGCTACACCTTC
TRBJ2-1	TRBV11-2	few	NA	CASSLGGAGAGNEQFF	TGTGCCAGCAGCTTAGGAGGTGCAGGGGCAGGCAATGAGCAGTTCTTC
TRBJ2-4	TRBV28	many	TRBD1	CASSLGGQGLNIQYF	TGTGCCAGCAGTTTGGGGGGACAGGGTCTCAACATTCAGTACTTC
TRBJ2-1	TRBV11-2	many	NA	CASSSRLGGVYNEQFF	TGTGCCAGCAGCTCTCGACTAGGAGGGGTATACAATGAGCAGTTCTTC